The present TCR beta chain was sequenced within a study of OX40 agonist ivuxolimab in advanced cancers. About the research overall: Every 2 weeks, patients received ivuxolimab intravenously, dosed at 0.01 to 10 mg/kg.

The CDR3 sequence is 14 residues long. V was clipped by 2 bases and J by 8 bases, with 11 bases between them. Germline-derived CDR1 and CDR2 are SGDLS and YYNGEE. In the case of this clone: The antigen is undetermined.

General study results and limits: Certain nonresponders likewise exhibited a low normalized T-cell clonal expansion.

Sampling times: baseline, cycle 4 day 1, cycle 7 day 1. Repertoires were generated with immunoSEQ multiplex PCR, while TCRdb's copy carries only in-frame clones and drops some. The sample yields 45,000 to 65,000 clones, more than 75% seen once. The sequences come from CD4+ or CD8+ T cells sorted from blood, collected in a trial of the OX40 agonist ivuxolimab. This TCR derives from an adult with an advanced solid tumor such as melanoma, head and neck, liver or kidney cancer. V gene TRBV9 combines with J gene TRBJ1-6; D remains unclear. DNA of the CDR3: TGTGCCAGCAGCGTCAAGTCGTGGGATTCACCCCTCCACTTT. This gives the protein CASSVKSWDSPLHF.